This T cell receptor beta chain was retrieved from a study of regulatory T cells in long-lasting Graves disease. The V gene lost 3 bases and the J gene lost 7 bases, with 12 bases spanning the gap. This CDR3 has 13 amino acids. This clonotype showed up many times. In building TCR beta libraries, iRepertoire HTBI primers were used together with Arm-PCR of CDR3 regions. Via MiXCR, TCRdb re-called the multiplex PCR reads, giving one row per CDR3 protein. The sample shows fewer than 650,000 distinct CDR3 sequences, roughly 16% of them seen only once. Time point indicated: newly diagnosed GD, antithyroid drugs for less than 3 months. Scientists built the TCR library using RNA that was extracted from PBMCs. The same data also went into a second study, on T cells in Graves' hyperthyroidism and ophthalmopathy. Per that study: It was uncontrolled infection, other autoimmune disease, pregnancy or lactation that excluded patients.

This receptor was taken from a young man with Graves disease. Specimen: peripheral blood mononuclear cells (PBMCs), collected at new diagnosis, from a patient treated with antithyroid drugs. The rearrangement links TRBV12-3 or TRBV12-4 to TRBJ1-1; no clear D gene. CDR3 sequence: CASSLEGMGEAFF. Here the CDR3 DNA reads TGTGCCAGCAGTTTGGAGGGAATGGGTGAAGCTTTCTTT.